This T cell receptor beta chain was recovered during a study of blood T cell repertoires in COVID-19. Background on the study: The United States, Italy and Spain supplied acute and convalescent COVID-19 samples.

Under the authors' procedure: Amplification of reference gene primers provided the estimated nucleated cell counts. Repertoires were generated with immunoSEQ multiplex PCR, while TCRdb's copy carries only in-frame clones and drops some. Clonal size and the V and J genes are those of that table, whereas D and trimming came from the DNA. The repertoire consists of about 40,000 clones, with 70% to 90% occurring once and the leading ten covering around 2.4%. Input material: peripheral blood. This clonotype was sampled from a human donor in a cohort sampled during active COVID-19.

CDR3 protein: CASSKGEAFF. In DNA form, the CDR3 reads TGTGCCAGCAGTAAGGGGGAGGCTTTCTTT. The V and J genes are TRBV6-5 and TRBJ1-1, with a weak D call TRBD1 (6 bases). Trimming removed 5 bases at V and 11 bases at J, with 9 bases between. The germline V gene has CDR1 MNHEY and CDR2 SVGAGI. This CDR3 has 10 residues.